The source of this TCR beta chain is a study of blood T cell repertoires in COVID-19. In the study overall: The samples span acute and convalescent COVID-19 from the United States, Italy and Spain. T cells, B-cell-depleted T cells, or PBMCs supplied cDNA or gDNA.

Authors' processing steps: Reference gene primer amplification gave estimated nucleated cell counts. Measured with immunoSEQ multiplex PCR; TCRdb has only the in-frame clones, and not every one. V and J calls and clone size come straight from that table; D and trimming were deduced from the DNA. Seen here are under 130,000 clones, 84% observed once, and the top ten hold over 10%. The germline V gene encodes CDR1 LGHNA and CDR2 YNFKEQ. The V segment lost 2 bases and the J segment 5 bases; nucleotides outside the gene matches: 20. The CDR3 runs 20 residues. The clonotype comes from a human donor in a cohort sampled during active or convalescent COVID-19. Source material: peripheral blood. This chain links TRBV4-2 with TRBJ1-2; the match to TRBD1 covers 10 bases. The CDR3, as DNA: TGTGCCAGCAGCCAATCCCCCCGACAGGGGGCGCGTCCGCTCGATTATGGCTACACCTTC. Its protein product is CASSQSPRQGARPLDYGYTF.